This T cell receptor (beta chain) was observed in a study of blood T cell repertoires in COVID-19 (dated by TCRdb to about 2020). At the level of the whole study: The collaborator samples originated in the United States, Italy and Spain and spanned the acute and convalescent phases of COVID-19. The repertoires were released in a freely available public database intended as a resource for research on the immune response to SARS-CoV-2. A de-identified subject ID, COVID-19 status, age in years and sex were almost always included in the sample metadata. Where available, HLA class I and class II types were taken from metadata supplied by the sample provider and were not determined by assay-based typing. The material from the prospective study consisted of cDNA or gDNA derived from T cells, B-cell-depleted T cells, or PBMCs. Deeply sampled blood TCRbeta repertoires from subjects exposed to, actively infected with, or recovered from COVID-19 were included in the dataset. Samples were obtained from the ongoing ImmuneRACE study (first 160 participants) and from 1,254 subjects provided by 6 global collaborators. The paper as a whole reports these results and caveats: The amount of clinical and demographic metadata varied by source and participant and was provided uncurated.

A remark on this clone: Its antigen remains unidentified. No much larger clone exists at a distance of one base, and base qualities are not known.

Whole blood was collected in K2EDTA tubes by collaborating institutions according to the institutions' own protocols. Collaborator samples were shipped for TCRbeta analysis as frozen whole blood, isolated PBMCs, or DNA extracted from either sample type. Taken from the germline V gene, the CDR1 and CDR2 loops are MDHEN and SYDVKM. The CDR3 contains 14 residues, cysteine and phenylalanine counted. The retained sequence is limited to the CDR3, 42 bases, with the frame set at the first base. At the junction V is shortened by 8 bases and J by 6 bases; bases outside the gene matches: 10. The immunoSEQ Assay, a bias-controlled multiplex PCR, was used to amplify TCRbeta CDR3 regions from genomic DNA. From the authors' description of their analysis: The number of nucleated cells in each sample was estimated from the amplification of reference gene primers within the assay. To quantify the absolute abundance of each unique TCRbeta CDR3 rearrangement, sequence reads were collapsed and filtered. Productive Simpson clonality was computed per sample as the square root of Simpson's diversity index over productive rearrangements. What TCRdb holds here is the immuneACCESS table cut down to in-frame rearrangements. Part of the clones is not present; checked against another copy, under half of the missing clones reflect an unresolved V gene, and the others are unexplained. V and J calls plus clone size are reproduced from that table; the DNA served to infer D and trimming. The sample table lists 45,000 to 55,000 clones, about 88% of them with a count of one. The ten top clones hold roughly 4.4% of the sample.

This receptor was obtained from a man aged 45-65 years with active COVID-19. The rearranged chain carries TRBV28 and TRBJ1-5, with 7 bases in between that match TRBD1. Sequencing used peripheral blood. The nucleotide sequence is TGTGCCAGCGAAGTACAGGGGTTTTTTCAGCCCCAGCATTTT. Its protein reads: CASEVQGFFQPQHF.